This T cell receptor (beta chain) was profiled in a study of sequential checkpoint blockade in melanoma. On this clone: Its antigen is not known.

The method was immunoSEQ multiplex PCR; TCRdb's version includes in-frame clones alone and lacks a portion of them. Of about 5,000 clones listed, around 25% are singletons. General study results and limits: Patients with week-13 increases in T-cell fraction and clonality benefited about 30 times more often.

Treatment noted: randomized to nivolumab then ipilimumab (arm A) or the reverse (arm B). None of the patients previously received DNA-damaging chemotherapy. Germline V gene data show CDR1 as WSHSY and CDR2 as SAAADI. The length of the CDR3 is 14 residues. Trimming removed 8 bases from V and 0 bases from J, with 11 bases in between. The V and J genes are TRBV10-2 and TRBJ2-1; D ambiguous. The specimen was tumor tissue (inferred from file names), collected from a patient given nivolumab and ipilimumab in sequence. The origin of this receptor is a human donor with melanoma. CDR3 coding DNA: TGCGCCAGCGGACGTTCAAGCTCCTACAATGAGCAGTTCTTC. This encodes CASGRSSSYNEQFF.